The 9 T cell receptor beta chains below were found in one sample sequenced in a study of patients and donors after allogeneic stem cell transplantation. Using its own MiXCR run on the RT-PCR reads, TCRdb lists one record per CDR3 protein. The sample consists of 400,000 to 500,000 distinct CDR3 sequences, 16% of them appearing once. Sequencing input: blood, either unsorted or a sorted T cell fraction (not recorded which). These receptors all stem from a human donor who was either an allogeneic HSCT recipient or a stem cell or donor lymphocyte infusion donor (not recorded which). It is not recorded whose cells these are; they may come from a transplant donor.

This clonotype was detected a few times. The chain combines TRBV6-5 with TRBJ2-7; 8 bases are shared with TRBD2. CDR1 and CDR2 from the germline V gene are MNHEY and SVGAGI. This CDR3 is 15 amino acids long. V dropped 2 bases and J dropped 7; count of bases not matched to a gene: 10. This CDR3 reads CASSYGASGSGEQYF. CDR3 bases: TGTGCCAGCAGTTACGGTGCAAGCGGGAGTGGTGAGCAGTACTTC.

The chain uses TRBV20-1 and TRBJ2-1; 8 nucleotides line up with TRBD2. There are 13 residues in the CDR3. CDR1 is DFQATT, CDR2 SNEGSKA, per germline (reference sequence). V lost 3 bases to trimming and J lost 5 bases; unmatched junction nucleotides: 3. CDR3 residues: CSASGGVNNEQFF. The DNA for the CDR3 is TGCAGTGCTAGCGGGGGGGTCAACAATGAGCAGTTCTTC.

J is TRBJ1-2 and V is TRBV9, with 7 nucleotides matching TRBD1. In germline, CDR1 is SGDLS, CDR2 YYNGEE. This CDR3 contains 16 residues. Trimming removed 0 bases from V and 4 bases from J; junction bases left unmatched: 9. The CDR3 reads CASSVATEGAGYGYTF. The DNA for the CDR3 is TGTGCCAGCAGCGTAGCTACGGAGGGGGCCGGCTATGGCTACACCTTC.

The CDR3 loop reads CSVAGARGQETQYF. The CDR3 DNA reads TGCAGTGTAGCGGGAGCACGAGGACAAGAGACCCAGTACTTC. The V gene is TRBV20-1, the J gene TRBJ2-5; the match to TRBD2 covers 9 bases. In germline, CDR1 is DFQATT, CDR2 SNEGSKA (reference sequence). J was trimmed by 2 bases and V by 7 bases; bases with no gene match: 8. The CDR3 sequence is 14 residues long.

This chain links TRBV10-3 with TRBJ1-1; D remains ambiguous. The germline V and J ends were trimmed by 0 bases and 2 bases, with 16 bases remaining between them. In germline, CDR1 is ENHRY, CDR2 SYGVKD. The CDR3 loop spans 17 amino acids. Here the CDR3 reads CAISESGFLGGNTEAFF. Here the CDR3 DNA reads TGTGCCATCAGTGAGTCGGGTTTCTTGGGCGGTAACACTGAAGCTTTCTTT.

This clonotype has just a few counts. Here the CDR3 DNA reads TGTGCCAGCAGTTTTCTCCGGACTAGCGTGGATACGCAGTATTTT. Amino acids: CASSFLRTSVDTQYF. The V gene is TRBV27, the J gene TRBJ2-3; 9 bases fit TRBD2. This CDR3 is 15 amino acids long. CDR1 is MNHEY and CDR2 is SMNVEV in the germline V gene (reference sequence). Trimming took 3 bases from V and 6 from J; bases not matched to a gene: 7.

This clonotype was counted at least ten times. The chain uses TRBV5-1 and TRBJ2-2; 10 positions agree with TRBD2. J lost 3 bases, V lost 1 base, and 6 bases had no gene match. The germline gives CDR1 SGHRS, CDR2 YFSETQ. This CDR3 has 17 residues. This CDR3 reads CASSLTPGLADTGELFF. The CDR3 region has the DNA TGCGCCAGCAGCTTGACCCCTGGACTAGCGGACACCGGGGAGCTGTTTTTT.

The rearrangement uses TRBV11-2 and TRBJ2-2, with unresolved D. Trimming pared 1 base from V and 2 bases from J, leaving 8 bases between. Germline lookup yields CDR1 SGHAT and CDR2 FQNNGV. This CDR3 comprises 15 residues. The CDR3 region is CASSLVRINTGELFF. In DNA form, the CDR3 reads TGTGCCAGCAGCTTAGTCAGAATCAACACCGGGGAGCTGTTTTTT.

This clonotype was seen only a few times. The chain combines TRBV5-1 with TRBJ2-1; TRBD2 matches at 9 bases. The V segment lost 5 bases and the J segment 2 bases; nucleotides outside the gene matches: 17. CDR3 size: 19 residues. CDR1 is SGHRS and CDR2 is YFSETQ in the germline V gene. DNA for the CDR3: TGCGCCAGCAGTTGGGGACTAGCCCCAGAACCCCTTACCTACAATGAGCAGTTCTTC. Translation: CASSWGLAPEPLTYNEQFF.